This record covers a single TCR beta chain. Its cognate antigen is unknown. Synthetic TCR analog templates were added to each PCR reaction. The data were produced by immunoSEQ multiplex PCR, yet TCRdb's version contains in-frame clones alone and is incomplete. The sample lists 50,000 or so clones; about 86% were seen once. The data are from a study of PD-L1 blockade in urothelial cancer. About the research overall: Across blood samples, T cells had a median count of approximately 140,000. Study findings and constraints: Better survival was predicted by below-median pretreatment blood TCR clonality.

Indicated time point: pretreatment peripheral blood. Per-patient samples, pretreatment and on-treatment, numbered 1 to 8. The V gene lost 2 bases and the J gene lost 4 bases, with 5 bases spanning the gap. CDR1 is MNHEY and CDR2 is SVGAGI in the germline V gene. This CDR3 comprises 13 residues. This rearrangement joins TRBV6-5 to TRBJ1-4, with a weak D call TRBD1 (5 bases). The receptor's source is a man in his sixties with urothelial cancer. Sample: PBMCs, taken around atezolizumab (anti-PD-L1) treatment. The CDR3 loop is CASSYRGNEKLFF. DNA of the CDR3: TGTGCCAGCAGTTACAGGGGTAATGAAAAACTGTTTTTT.